The 8 T cell receptor beta chains below were found in one sample sequenced in a study of prognosis after radiotherapy for stage I lung cancer (dated by TCRdb to the early 2020s). Sequencing was performed on an Illumina HiSeq 3000. Two rounds of multiplex PCR on genomic DNA were used to amplify the TCR beta CDR3 region. In the first PCR round, primers specific to each TRBV and TRBJ gene were used, and the primer sequences were filed in Chinese patent CN105087789A. The public sequencing data were trimmed at Q25 with fastp and processed into clonotypes with MiXCR by TCRdb, which kept only in-frame beta chains. Identical CDR3 protein sequences are pooled into one entry, listed with their most common genes and DNA. The sample contains about 26,000 distinct CDR3 sequences, around 30% of them found a single time. Jointly, the top ten make up roughly a third of the sample. Sample: PBMCs, taken before or after stereotactic body radiation therapy (not recorded which). These receptors were taken from a donor over 45 with non-small cell lung cancer.

This clonotype was detected ten times or more. The chain joins TRBV7-9 to TRBJ2-2, with D hard to call. This CDR3 contains 15 residues. V lost 1 base and J lost 4, with 10 bases in between. CDR1 is SEHNR and CDR2 is FQNEAQ in the germline V gene (reference sequence). The CDR3 region has the DNA TGTGCCAGCAGCTTAGGAACACTCACCACCGGGGAGCTGTTTTTT. Translation: CASSLGTLTTGELFF.

There are many counts of this clonotype. V gene TRBV20-1 combines with J gene TRBJ2-3; 10 bases align to TRBD1. Germline trimming cut 6 bases from V and 2 bases from J; bases unmatched to any gene: 14. The CDR3 extends over 17 amino acids. Germline CDR1 is DFQATT and CDR2 is SNEGSKA (reference sequence). CDR3 protein: CSAEGQGGIGHTDTQYF. The CDR3 nucleotides read TGCAGTGCCGAAGGACAGGGGGGTATTGGACACACAGATACGCAGTATTTT.

Many counts were recorded for this clonotype. This sequence joins TRBV18 and TRBJ1-1; D call uncertain. The germline V and J ends were trimmed by 0 bases and 5 bases, with 10 bases remaining between them. The CDR3 runs 14 residues. Germline V gives CDR1 KGHSH, CDR2 LQKENI. CDR3 region: CASSPPNAGTEAFF. CDR3 sequence (DNA): TGTGCCAGCTCACCACCGAACGCCGGGACTGAAGCTTTCTTT.

The sample holds many counts of this clonotype. This chain joins TRBV18 and TRBJ1-2; tentative D call: TRBD1 (5 bases). Trimming shortened V by 5 bases and J by 8 bases, and 21 bases separated the two germline ends. Germline V lookup: CDR1 KGHSH, CDR2 LQKENI. The CDR3 runs 15 residues. The DNA of the CDR3 is TGTGCCAGCTCAACAATCGACAGACCCCCACGCGGCTACACCTTC. Translation: CASSTIDRPPRGYTF.

This clonotype was counted at least ten times. The chain is built from TRBV28 and TRBJ2-7, with D hard to call. This CDR3 is 11 amino acids long. From germline, CDR1 is MDHEN and CDR2 SYDVKM. V lost 5 bases, J lost 0 bases, and 2 bases lay in between. The CDR3 DNA sequence: TGTGCCAGCAGTCACTCCTACGAGCAGTACTTC. It encodes CASSHSYEQYF.

This clonotype occurred many times. The V call is TRBV2, the J call TRBJ1-3; TRBD1 matches at 7 bases. CDR3 length: 20 residues. V shed 2 bases, J shed 4 bases, and the junction held 20 bases outside the gene matches. Germline V lookup: CDR1 SNHLY, CDR2 FYNNEI. CDR3 coding DNA: TGTGCCAGCAGTGAAAGGGTTTTATTCCCGGGACAGCTACGGGGAAACACCATATATTTT. Translating it yields CASSERVLFPGQLRGNTIYF.

This clonotype occurred many times. The chain combines TRBV9 with TRBJ1-3; TRBD1 matches at 7 bases. V trimming: 0 bases; J trimming: 4 bases; junction bases outside the gene matches: 4. The CDR3 extends over 15 amino acids. Germline V lookup: CDR1 SGDLS, CDR2 YYNGEE. The chain's CDR3 is CASSVGQGPGNTIYF. In DNA form, the CDR3 reads TGTGCCAGCAGCGTAGGACAGGGTCCCGGAAACACCATATATTTT.

Many counts were recorded for this clonotype. The J gene is TRBJ2-7, the V gene TRBV6-9; D could derive from TRBD1 or TRBD2 (5 bases each). Germline values: CDR1 MNHGY, CDR2 SVAAGI. The V gene lost 3 bases and the J gene lost 2 bases, with 17 bases spanning the gap. This CDR3 has 16 residues. The CDR3 loop is CASSYGATRSTYEQYF. CDR3 in DNA: TGTGCCAGCAGTTACGGGGCAACGCGCTCAACCTACGAGCAGTACTTC.